These 8 T cell receptor beta chains share one sample of origin, sequenced in a study of CD8+ T cells in alopecia areata. TCR sequencing used cDNA made by reverse transcription of extracted RNA. Produced via immunoSEQ multiplex PCR; TCRdb's table is partial and in-frame only. The sample has 200,000 to 250,000 clones, 57% seen once. The source material was CD4+ T cells sorted from blood, sampled at week 0. The source of these receptors is a human donor with alopecia areata.

CDR3 nucleotide sequence: TGCAGCGTTGGTCGGGTATATGGTGCTTTCTTT. It encodes CSVGRVYGAFF. The rearrangement links TRBV29-1 to TRBJ1-1; D remains ambiguous. The V gene lost 4 bases and the J gene lost 11 bases, with 14 bases spanning the gap. Germline V gene sequence: CDR1 SQVTM, CDR2 ANQGSEA. This CDR3 is 11 amino acids long.

This clone was counted between two and nine times. Additional DNA sequences in this sample encode the identical CDR3. The chain links TRBV5-1 to TRBJ2-5; D gene uncertain. The germline V gene has CDR1 SGHRS and CDR2 YFSETQ. The V gene lost 4 bases and the J gene lost 1 base, with 8 bases spanning the gap. The CDR3 extends over 13 amino acids. The CDR3 sequence is CASSLGGQETQYF. The CDR3 bases are TGCGCCAGCAGCCTTGGCGGCCAAGAGACCCAGTACTTC.

About this clone: An end of the junction differs from the germline gene, which may be a read error. The same CDR3 is also encoded by other DNA sequences in this sample. This chain joins TRBV29-1 and TRBJ2-2, with 8 bases that match TRBD1. Germline V CDR1 and CDR2: SQVTM, ANQGSEA. The CDR3 totals 14 residues. The CDR3: CSGRQGSNTGELFF. The CDR3 bases are TGCAGCGGACGACAGGGGAGTAACACCGGGGAGCTGTTTTTC.

This chain uses TRBV10-3 with TRBJ2-6; D is possibly TRBD1 (6 bases). From germline, CDR1 is ENHRY and CDR2 SYGVKD. This CDR3 spans 14 amino acids. V was cut by 5 bases and J by 7 bases, with 12 bases left in between. Written as DNA, the CDR3 is TGTGCCATCAGTCCCGGGACAAGAGCCAACGTCCTGACTTTC. Encoded protein: CAISPGTRANVLTF.

This clone was detected once. The chain employs TRBV2 and TRBJ2-7; D is perhaps TRBD1 (5 bases). CDR1 is SNHLY, CDR2 FYNNEI, per germline. The CDR3 extends over 14 amino acids. Trimming removed 6 bases from V and 0 bases from J, with 12 bases in between. CDR3 nucleotides: TGTGCCAGCAGGGCAGGGTCCACCTCCTACGAGCAGTACTTC. Protein product: CASRAGSTSYEQYF. The entire variable domain, with the rest obtained from reference TRBV2 and TRBJ2-7, is as follows: EPEVTQTPSHQVTQMGQEVILRCVPISNHLYFYWYRQILGQKVEFLVSFYNNEISEKSEIFDDQFSVERPDGSNFTLKIRSTKLEDSAMYFCASRAGSTSYEQYFGPGTRLTVT.

This clone was seen only once. The V call is TRBV30, the J call TRBJ1-3; no firm D call. The germline V gene encodes CDR1 GTSNPN and CDR2 SVGIG (reference sequence). The V and J ends lost 0 bases and 6 bases respectively, with 9 bases between them. The CDR3 is 13 amino acids. CDR3 sequence reads: CAWSVLGENTIYF. Here the CDR3 DNA reads TGTGCCTGGAGTGTACTGGGAGAAAACACCATATATTTT.

This clone was picked up a small number of times. V and J are TRBV23-1 and TRBJ1-5; tentative D call: TRBD1 (5 bases). TRBV23-1 is classed as an ORF, of uncertain function. Deletions cut 1 base from V and 3 bases from J, with 10 bases between. There are 15 residues in the CDR3. In DNA form, the CDR3 reads TGCGCCAGCAGTCAATTCCCGACAGACAATCAGCCCCAGCATTTT. It specifies CASSQFPTDNQPQHF.

The genes are TRBV4-2 and TRBJ2-6; possibly TRBD1 or TRBD2 for D (6 bases each). Germline CDR1 and CDR2: LGHNA and YNFKEQ. The CDR3 has 18 amino acids. V was cut by 0 bases and J by 0 bases, with 12 bases left in between. CDR3 loop: CASSQDGGRPSGANVLTF. The CDR3 region has the DNA TGTGCCAGCAGCCAAGATGGGGGGCGGCCCTCTGGGGCCAACGTCCTGACTTTC.